These 10 T cell receptor beta chains were all obtained from the same sample, sequenced in a study of early T cells in non-severe SARS-CoV-2 infection. TCRdb redid the calling of the 5' RACE reads with MiXCR, one entry per CDR3 protein. The profile shows about 110,000 distinct CDR3 sequences, around 12% of them singletons. The source material was whole blood, sampled at baseline. These receptors all come from an adult who was a healthcare worker with PCR-confirmed SARS-CoV-2 infection or an uninfected control (not recorded which).

This clonotype was found a few times. This chain joins TRBV3-1 and TRBJ2-7; TRBD1 agrees at 10 bases. Germline V lookup: CDR1 LGHDT, CDR2 YNNKEL (reference sequence). This CDR3 has 18 residues. Losses at the gene ends were 4 bases for V and 0 bases for J; bases not matched to a gene: 12. The CDR3 loop reads CASSPSIGTGANSYEQYF. CDR3 coding DNA: TGTGCCAGCAGCCCCTCGATCGGGACAGGGGCAAACTCCTACGAGCAGTACTTC.

The V call is TRBV4-1, the J call TRBJ2-1; TRBD1 is a possible D gene (6 bases). The germline gives CDR1 MGHRA, CDR2 YSYEKL. This CDR3 contains 16 residues. V was pared by 0 bases and J by 6 bases, with 15 bases between. The CDR3 DNA reads as TGCGCCAGCAGCCAAGATGGGCAGGGGTGGCGCAATGAGCAGTTCTTC. It yields the protein CASSQDGQGWRNEQFF.

This rearrangement joins TRBV18 to TRBJ2-3; the D gene is possibly TRBD2 (5 bases). CDR1 KGHSH and CDR2 LQKENI come from the germline V gene. V lost 2 bases and J lost 4, with 10 bases in between. This CDR3 is 14 amino acids long. The CDR3 nucleotides read TGTGCCAGCTCACCAGTGGACTCATCAGATACGCAGTATTTT. This codes for CASSPVDSSDTQYF.

This clonotype came up a few times. The chain carries TRBV12-2 and TRBJ1-5; the D segment call TRBD1 is taken from the table without a DNA check. TRBV12-2 is an annotated pseudogene. This CDR3 has 17 amino acids. CDR3 in DNA: TGTGCAAGTCGCTTATCCCACCGAGACAGGGACAATCAGCCCCAGCATTTT. It translates to CASRLSHRDRDNQPQHF.

The rearrangement joins TRBV6-5 to TRBJ2-7; 7 bases agree with TRBD1. CDR3 length equals 12 residues. V lost 4 bases, J lost 4 bases, and 1 base stayed unmatched. Germline lookup yields CDR1 MNHEY and CDR2 SVGAGI. The CDR3 DNA reads TGTGCCAGCAGTTTCAGGGGGTACGAGCAGTACTTC. Translation: CASSFRGYEQYF.

This clonotype showed up just a few times. This sequence joins TRBV24-1 and TRBJ2-1, with 8 nucleotides matching TRBD1. The CDR3 has 15 amino acids. Trimming cost V 7 bases and J 3 bases; bases outside gene matches: 7. Germline V lookup: CDR1 KGHDR, CDR2 SFDVKD. The CDR3 bases are TGTGCCACCAGCCCCGACAGGGGTAACTACAATGAGCAGTTCTTC. Amino acid sequence: CATSPDRGNYNEQFF.

This clonotype was counted a few times. The genes are TRBV28 and TRBJ1-5; no definite D call. The CDR3 contains 12 residues. Germline CDR1 reads MDHEN; CDR2 reads SYDVKM. V was cut by 7 bases and J by 1 base, with 5 bases left in between. This chain's CDR3 is CASKSSNQPQHF. The CDR3, as DNA: TGTGCCAGCAAGAGCAGCAATCAGCCCCAGCATTTT.

The rearrangement uses TRBV20-1 and TRBJ1-1; TRBD1 matches 7 bases. This CDR3 is 13 amino acids long. V shed 5 bases and J 1 base; nucleotides not matched to a gene: 4. Per germline, CDR1 DFQATT and CDR2 SNEGSKA (reference sequence). This CDR3 reads CSAGRDRNTEAFF. CDR3 DNA: TGCAGTGCTGGACGGGACAGGAACACTGAAGCTTTCTTT.

CDR3: CASSPPGQLYEQYF. In DNA form, the CDR3 reads TGTGCCAGCTCACCACCGGGACAGCTATACGAGCAGTACTTC. The chain joins TRBV18 to TRBJ2-7; TRBD1 matches 7 bases. J gave up 4 bases and V 0 bases, and 3 bases lay outside the gene matches. The CDR3 is 14 residues long. Germline CDR1 reads KGHSH; CDR2 reads LQKENI. The full variable domain, in which reference TRBV18 and TRBJ2-7 provide the parts outside the CDR3, is NAGVMQNPRHLVRRRGQEARLRCSPMKGHSHVYWYRQLPEEGLKFMVYLQKENIIDESGMPKERFSAEFPKEGPSILRIQQVVRGDSAAYFCASSPPGQLYEQYFGPGTRLTVT.

This clonotype was seen at least ten times. The chain recombines TRBV29-1 with TRBJ2-7; possible D gene TRBD1, 7 bases. With 2 bases removed from V and 2 bases from J, the gap between germline ends came to 13 bases. Germline loops: CDR1 SQVTM, CDR2 ANQGSEA. The CDR3 loop spans 14 amino acids. In DNA form, the CDR3 reads TGCAGCGTTGAAAGCAGGGGGGAACCCTACGAGCAGTACTTC. Residues: CSVESRGEPYEQYF.